The 30 T cell receptor beta chains below were found in one sample sequenced in a study of Graves' ophthalmopathy and Graves' hyperthyroidism. Amplification from RNA transcripts yielded the TCR beta CDR3 regions. An opening RT-PCR round employed HTBI primers and preceded a second-round multiplex PCR. MiXCR, applied by TCRdb to the multiplex PCR reads, yields one record per CDR3 protein. Found here are over a million distinct CDR3 sequences, 35% to 45% of them singletons; the top ten hold 11%. Material: peripheral blood or thyroid tissue (not recorded which). The receptors were sampled from an adult man with Graves' hyperthyroidism.

This clonotype has a handful of counts. CDR3 in DNA: TGTGCCAGCAGCAAGACAGATACTGAAAAACTGTTTTTT. Translating it yields CASSKTDTEKLFF. The chain couples TRBV7-2 to TRBJ1-4; TRBD1 might be the D (5 bases). The V and J ends lost 5 bases and 7 bases respectively, with 11 bases between them. This CDR3 comprises 13 residues. From germline, CDR1 is SGHTA and CDR2 FQGNSA.

The chain recombines TRBV11-2 with TRBJ1-2, with 9 bases aligning to TRBD1. V lost 6 bases and J lost 7; bases outside the gene matches: 9. Germline assignment: CDR1 SGHAT and CDR2 FQNNGV. This CDR3 contains 14 residues. The CDR3 DNA sequence: TGTGCCAGCAGGGTTACAGGGGGCGGATCTGGCTACACCTTC. Residues: CASRVTGGGSGYTF.

In its sample, this clonotype was seen many times. This chain joins TRBV5-1 and TRBJ2-2; D is undetermined. CDR3 length: 14 amino acids. Germline CDR1 SGHRS, CDR2 YFSETQ. Trimming took off 0 bases at V and 6 bases at J, with 9 bases between the two ends. CDR3 in amino acids: CASSLDVTPGELFF. The CDR3 DNA follows: TGCGCCAGCAGCTTGGACGTTACTCCCGGGGAGCTGTTTTTT.

Notes on this clonotype: This could be a read error, since a much larger clone is one nucleotide away. The rearrangement joins TRBV6-5 to TRBJ1-1; a weak D match, TRBD1 (6 bases). Germline values: CDR1 MNHEY, CDR2 SVGAGI. The CDR3 has 15 residues. V lost 6 bases to trimming and J lost 4 bases, with 18 bases between them. CDR3 loop: CASSQFGGMSTEAFF. The CDR3 DNA reads as TGTGCCAGCAGCCAGTTTGGGGGCATGAGCACTGAAGCTTTCTTT.

This chain joins TRBV29-1 and TRBJ2-3, with 14 positions matching TRBD2. J gave up 8 bases and V 8 bases, and 6 bases lay outside the gene matches. The CDR3 is made up of 13 amino acids. CDR1 and CDR2 from the germline V gene are SQVTM and ANQGSEA. CDR3 region: CSQTSGRARTQYF. DNA for the CDR3: TGCAGCCAGACTAGCGGGAGGGCTCGTACGCAGTATTTT.

About this clonotype: An end of the junction does not agree with germline; a read error may underlie this. V and J are TRBV7-8 and TRBJ2-6, with D uncertain. Germline V lookup: CDR1 SGHVS, CDR2 FQNEAQ. The CDR3 extends over 9 amino acids. The CDR3 DNA reads TGCGCCAGCAGCCAAGAAATGACTTTC. It is translated as CASSQEMTF.

This sequence joins TRBV6-6 and TRBJ2-7; 8 nucleotides line up with TRBD1. V trimming: 8 bases; J trimming: 0 bases; junction bases outside the gene matches: 15. Per the germline V gene, CDR1 is MNHNY and CDR2 is SVGAGI (reference sequence). The CDR3 totals 17 residues. The CDR3 DNA follows: TGTGCCAGCGGTCTTAGGAGGACAGGGAATCTCTCCTACGAGCAGTACTTC. Protein: CASGLRRTGNLSYEQYF.

As regards this clonotype: This is likely a read error, given that the CDR3 carries no conserved phenylalanine or tryptophan at its end. No DNA is shown, since the ends of the CDR3 on it are uncertain; the CDR3 is the one TCRdb lists. The chain is built from TRBV14 and TRBJ1-3. The CDR3 spans 9 amino acids, including both terminal residues. Germline V gives CDR1 SGHDN, CDR2 FVKESK. CDR3: CASSQDVSG.

This clonotype was detected only once. CDR3: CASSAGRRSGNTIYF. In DNA form, the CDR3 reads TGTGCCAGCAGCGCCGGACGTCGCTCTGGAAACACCATATATTTT. The genes are TRBV9 and TRBJ1-3; no definite D call. CDR3 size: 15 residues. Per germline, CDR1 SGDLS and CDR2 YYNGEE. Trimming stripped 3 bases from V and 0 bases from J, with 10 bases between.

Worth noting for this clonotype: A clone one base away is much larger, so this may be a read error. V gene TRBV5-1 combines with J gene TRBJ1-1; maybe TRBD1 (6 bases). V lost 4 bases, J lost 6 bases, and 16 bases lay in between. The germline CDR1 and CDR2 sequences are SGHRS and YFSETQ. This CDR3 contains 14 residues. As DNA, the CDR3 is TGCGCCAGCAGCCCAGGACGGGGGGCATCTGAAGCTTTCTTT. Protein product: CASSPGRGASEAFF.

This clonotype appeared a few times. The chain couples TRBV5-1 to TRBJ2-2; unclear D gene. CDR1 SGHRS and CDR2 YFSETQ come from the germline V gene. V lost 0 bases, J lost 6 bases, and 9 bases lay in between. This CDR3 comprises 14 residues. The CDR3 is CASSLAYPSGELFF. The CDR3 nucleotides are TGCGCCAGCAGCTTGGCCTACCCATCCGGGGAGCTGTTTTTT. The variable domain in full, with the rest retrieved from reference TRBV5-1 and TRBJ2-2, is KAGVTQTPRYLIKTRGQQVTLSCSPISGHRSVSWYQQTPGQGLQFLFEYFSETQRNKGNFPGRFSGRQFSNSRSEMNVSTLELGDSALYLCASSLAYPSGELFFGEGSRLTVL.

This clonotype was counted many times. The chain employs TRBV9 and TRBJ2-7; no clear D. V lost 4 bases and J lost 3, with 14 bases in between. Germline CDR1 and CDR2: SGDLS and YYNGEE. The CDR3 has 14 residues. DNA for the CDR3: TGTGCCAGCAGCCCTGGTAGTACGAGCTACGAGCAGTACTTC. Encoded protein: CASSPGSTSYEQYF. The full variable domain, in which reference TRBV9 and TRBJ2-7 provide the parts outside the CDR3, is DSGVTQTPKHLITATGQRVTLRCSPRSGDLSVYWYQQSLDQGLQFLIQYYNGEERAKGNILERFSAQQFPDLHSELNLSSLELGDSALYFCASSPGSTSYEQYFGPGTRLTVT.

The V call is TRBV5-4, the J call TRBJ2-7, with D perhaps matching TRBD1 or TRBD2 (5 bases each). The CDR3 has 17 amino acids. The germline V gene encodes CDR1 SGHNT and CDR2 YYREEE (reference sequence). V lost 2 bases to trimming and J lost 1 base, with 19 bases between them. CDR3 DNA: TGTGCCAGCAGCTTACAAATCGGGGCAGGGTATTCCTACGAGCAGTACTTC. It encodes CASSLQIGAGYSYEQYF. Looking up the rest from reference TRBV5-4 and TRBJ2-7 gives the full variable domain: ETGVTQSPTHLIKTRGQQVTLRCSSQSGHNTVSWYQQALGQGPQFIFQYYREEENGRGNFPPRFSGLQFPNYSSELNVNALELDDSALYLCASSLQIGAGYSYEQYFGPGTRLTVT.

This clonotype was seen repeatedly, ten times or more. The rearrangement joins TRBV20-1 to TRBJ1-4, with TRBD1 matching over 8 bases. Germline values: CDR1 DFQATT, CDR2 SNEGSKA (reference sequence). The CDR3 has 16 residues. V lost 5 bases to trimming and J lost 0 bases; unmatched junction nucleotides: 8. CDR3: CSARRQGTSTNEKLFF. The CDR3, as DNA: TGCAGTGCTCGGAGACAGGGGACCTCAACTAATGAAAAACTGTTTTTT.

The CDR3 bases are TGTGCCAGTAGTACAGAGGAGGGGATGTACAGGAACACTGAAGCTTTCTTT. Translating it yields CASSTEEGMYRNTEAFF. V and J are TRBV19 and TRBJ1-1; TRBD1 might be the D (5 bases). Germline CDR1 LNHDA, CDR2 SQIVND (reference sequence). The CDR3 totals 17 residues. V gave up 4 bases and J gave up 1 base, with 19 bases separating them.

This clonotype was observed at least ten times. This chain connects TRBV9 to TRBJ2-7; 11 positions match TRBD2. The CDR3 spans 15 residues. V was clipped by 0 bases and J by 7 bases; unmatched bases: 6. Germline V gene sequence: CDR1 SGDLS, CDR2 YYNGEE. As DNA, the CDR3 is TGTGCCAGCAGCGTAGGACTAGCGGGGAGAGAAGAGCAGTACTTC. The encoded protein is CASSVGLAGREEQYF.

This clonotype appeared a few times. The chain joins TRBV20-1 to TRBJ1-2, with D perhaps matching TRBD1 (5 bases). CDR3 length: 16 amino acids. The V gene's germline CDR1 is DFQATT and CDR2 SNEGSKA (reference sequence). V lost 1 base to trimming and J lost 4 bases, with 19 bases between them. The CDR3 coding sequence is TGCAGTGCTAGAGGAGCTGGACACTACCTGGTCTATGGCTACACCTTC. It translates to CSARGAGHYLVYGYTF.

This clonotype was recorded many times. The V and J genes are TRBV5-1 and TRBJ1-1; a weak D match, TRBD1 (5 bases). Trimming left V 0 bases short and J 6 bases short, with 9 bases between. The CDR3 totals 13 residues. The germline V gene encodes CDR1 SGHRS and CDR2 YFSETQ. CDR3 in amino acids: CASSLEGGAEAFF. Here the CDR3 DNA reads TGCGCCAGCAGCTTGGAGGGAGGGGCTGAAGCTTTCTTT.

This clonotype has just a few counts. V gene TRBV19 combines with J gene TRBJ2-5; D perhaps matches TRBD2 (5 bases). The CDR3 covers 14 residues. Deletions cut 4 bases from V and 5 bases from J, with 14 bases between. CDR1 LNHDA and CDR2 SQIVND come from the germline V gene (reference sequence). In DNA form, the CDR3 reads TGTGCCAGTAGTACGCGGGCCGGATCGGAGACCCAGTACTTC. Translating it yields CASSTRAGSETQYF.

In its sample, this clonotype was seen many times. The chain joins TRBV7-8 to TRBJ2-5; the D gene could be TRBD1 or TRBD2 (5 bases each). This CDR3 comprises 14 residues. Germline V lookup: CDR1 SGHVS, CDR2 FQNEAQ. The V and J ends lost 0 bases and 7 bases respectively, with 12 bases between them. CDR3 nucleotide sequence: TGTGCCAGCAGCTTAGCTTTTGGGGGTCGGACCCAGTACTTC. Translation: CASSLAFGGRTQYF.

This clonotype was counted at least ten times. This rearrangement joins TRBV20-1 to TRBJ2-7; TRBD1 is a possible D gene (6 bases). CDR3 length equals 13 residues. The V and J ends lost 3 bases and 7 bases respectively, with 16 bases between them. Germline loops: CDR1 DFQATT, CDR2 SNEGSKA (reference sequence). This CDR3 is CSASSVARGEQYF. For the CDR3, the DNA is TGCAGTGCTAGTTCCGTTGCGAGGGGGGAGCAGTACTTC.

The table lists this clonotype with a few counts. The gene calls are TRBV18 and TRBJ2-7; D gene unclear. This CDR3 has 13 residues. The V and J ends lost 2 bases and 2 bases respectively, with 7 bases between them. CDR1 and CDR2 (germline): KGHSH, LQKENI. The DNA of the CDR3 is TGTGCCAGCTCACCAGGGATTCCCTACGAGCAGTACTTC. It codes for CASSPGIPYEQYF.

The chain carries TRBV7-9 and TRBJ2-7; D is possibly TRBD2 (6 bases). Germline CDR1 SEHNR, CDR2 FQNEAQ (reference sequence). There are 13 residues in the CDR3. Trimming took off 8 bases at V and 5 bases at J, with 16 bases between the two ends. The CDR3, as DNA: TGTGCCAGCCGCCCAACTAGCAACGACGAGCAGTACTTC. Its translation: CASRPTSNDEQYF.

The table lists this clonotype with many counts. The rearrangement joins TRBV20-1 to TRBJ1-5; D gene unclear. Per the germline V gene, CDR1 is DFQATT and CDR2 is SNEGSKA (reference sequence). Trimming cost V 6 bases and J 2 bases, with 14 bases left between them. The CDR3 has 14 amino acids. In DNA form, the CDR3 reads TGCAGTGCCCTAGAGCTGAGGGGCAATCAGCCCCAGCATTTT. As protein: CSALELRGNQPQHF.

This clonotype was detected many times. J is TRBJ1-2 and V is TRBV6-5, with 9 bases identical to TRBD1. The V gene end was trimmed by 4 bases and the J gene end by 8 bases; junction bases not matched to a gene: 8. This CDR3 is built from 14 residues. Germline assignment: CDR1 MNHEY and CDR2 SVGAGI. The CDR3 DNA is TGTGCCAGCAGTTCGCACAGGGGGCGTGACGGCTACACCTTC. It is translated as CASSSHRGRDGYTF.

This clonotype was counted ten times or more. The chain joins TRBV7-2 to TRBJ2-7, with D hard to call. Looked up from germline, CDR1 is SGHTA and CDR2 is FQGNSA. The CDR3 contains 16 residues. Trimming took 1 base from V and 3 from J, leaving 16 bases between them. The CDR3 nucleotides are TGTGCCAGCAGCTTAGTGCCGAGACCAGGCTTCTACGAGCAGTACTTC. Protein sequence: CASSLVPRPGFYEQYF.

Turning to this clonotype: The junction and the germline gene differ at one end; a read error may be behind it. The CDR3 DNA reads TGTGCCAGCGGCTTGCGGACAGCTAATCAGCCCCAGCATTTT. It specifies CASGLRTANQPQHF. J is TRBJ1-5 and V is TRBV7-2; D perhaps matches TRBD1 (6 bases). Germline V gives CDR1 SGHTA, CDR2 FQGNSA. The CDR3 sequence is 14 residues long. The whole variable domain, filled in from reference TRBV7-2 and TRBJ1-5, reads GAGVSQSPSNKVTEKGKDVELRCDPISGHTALYWYRQSLGQGLEFLIYFQGNSAPDKSGLPSDRFSAERTGGSVSTLTIQRTQQEDSAVYLCASGLRTANQPQHFGDGTRLSIL.

In the case of this clonotype: An end of the junction does not agree with germline; a read error may underlie this. The chain employs TRBV7-2 and TRBJ1-4; 9 positions agree with TRBD1. CDR1 is SGHTA, CDR2 FQGNSA, per germline. This CDR3 contains 16 residues. CDR3 sequence reads: CASRSGTGITNGKLFF. CDR3 coding DNA: TGTGCCAGCAGGTCTGGGACAGGGATAACTAATGGAAAACTGTTTTTT.

Note on this clonotype: A much larger clone sits a single nucleotide away, making a read error possible. This sequence joins TRBV5-1 and TRBJ1-1; 10 bases are a match to TRBD1. Germline loops: CDR1 SGHRS, CDR2 YFSETQ. This CDR3 is built from 14 residues. CDR3 region: CASSQDRGKTEASF. CDR3 nucleotides: TGCGCCAGCAGCCAGGACAGGGGGAAGACTGAAGCTTCCTTT.

Many counts were recorded for this clonotype. V is TRBV5-8 and J is TRBJ1-6; D unresolved. This CDR3 has 17 residues. V was pared by 4 bases and J by 0 bases, with 14 bases between. CDR1 and CDR2 (germline): SGHTS, YDEGEE. CDR3 sequence (DNA): TGTGCCAGCAGCCCAACAGACGCGAGCTCCTATAATTCACCCCTCCACTTT. Translation: CASSPTDASSYNSPLHF.